The rows below give T cell receptor beta chains drawn from one sample of a study of CD8 T cells in ankylosing spondylitis. One entry per CDR3 protein results from TCRdb running MiXCR on the 5' RACE reads. The table shows 350,000 to 450,000 distinct CDR3 sequences, with 25% to 30% occurring only once. The source material was blood, either unsorted or a sorted T cell fraction (not recorded which). These receptor sequences come from a male donor with ankylosing spondylitis. Each CDR3 is given with its conserved first and last residue. The D gene is left open where the match is weak. Clone sizes are given selectively: once, few, many, or a class where the clone is expanded.

cdr3_aa,cdr3_nt,j_call,v_call,clone_size,d_call
CASSQDSGETQYF,TGTGCCAGCAGCCAAGATTCTGGAGAGACCCAGTACTTC,TRBJ2-5,TRBV3-1,many,-
CASSPDRGAQYF,TGTGCCAGCAGCCCCGACAGGGGGGCCCAGTACTTC,TRBJ2-5,TRBV11-2,-,TRBD1
CSARGLARAGNTIYF,TGCAGTGCTAGAGGTCTTGCTCGAGCTGGAAACACCATATATTTT,TRBJ1-3,TRBV20-1,-,-
CSARVDSGHTEAFF,TGCAGTGCTAGAGTGGACAGTGGGCACACTGAAGCTTTCTTT,TRBJ1-1,TRBV20-1,-,-
CSARQGTNYGYTF,TGCAGTGCTAGACAGGGGACTAACTATGGCTACACCTTC,TRBJ1-2,TRBV20-1,-,-
CASSEARQGPGYTF,TGTGCCAGCAGTGAAGCGAGGCAGGGTCCCGGCTACACCTTC,TRBJ1-2,TRBV2,few,-
CASRKTSGSPDTQYF,TGCGCCAGCAGGAAGACTAGCGGGAGCCCAGATACGCAGTATTTT,TRBJ2-3,TRBV5-1,-,TRBD2
CASRIGGVQETQYF,TGCGCCAGCCGGATCGGGGGCGTCCAAGAGACCCAGTACTTC,TRBJ2-5,TRBV5-1,-,-
CSARKGTSGEETQYF,TGCAGTGCTAGGAAGGGGACTAGCGGGGAAGAGACCCAGTACTTC,TRBJ2-5,TRBV20-1,few,TRBD2
CASSPKNARGNNEQFF,TGTGCCAGCAGCCCAAAAAACGCCAGGGGAAACAATGAGCAGTTCTTC,TRBJ2-1,TRBV7-8,few,-
CASSLEGATSYTGELFF,TGCGCCAGCAGCTTGGAGGGAGCTACTAGCTACACCGGGGAGCTGTTTTTT,TRBJ2-2,TRBV5-1,few,-
CSVEEGTRGDNEQFF,TGCAGCGTTGAAGAGGGGACCCGGGGAGACAATGAGCAGTTCTTC,TRBJ2-1,TRBV29-1,-,-
CSVEDSREQFF,TGCAGCGTTGAAGATAGCAGGGAGCAGTTCTTC,TRBJ2-1,TRBV29-1,-,-
CASSQEIVSEQFF,TGTGCCAGCAGTCAGGAGATCGTTAGTGAGCAGTTCTTC,TRBJ2-1,TRBV6-1,-,-
CSAWTGDEQFF,TGCAGTGCTTGGACAGGGGATGAGCAGTTCTTC,TRBJ2-1,TRBV20-1,-,TRBD1
CAISSTGTSQDTQYF,TGTGCCATCAGCTCCACCGGGACTAGCCAAGATACGCAGTATTTT,TRBJ2-3,TRBV10-3,-,TRBD2
CSGRGITDTQYF,TGCAGTGGGCGGGGGATCACAGATACGCAGTATTTT,TRBJ2-3,TRBV20-1,-,TRBD2
CASSRGGTVYNEQFF,TGTGCCAGCAGTCGCGGAGGGACGGTCTACAATGAGCAGTTCTTC,TRBJ2-1,TRBV25-1,few,-
CASSLDGLTEAFF,TGTGCCAGCAGCTTAGATGGACTTACAGAAGCTTTCTTT,TRBJ1-1,TRBV11-2,few,-
CASRGQETNTGELFF,TGTGCCAGTAGGGGACAGGAAACGAACACCGGGGAGCTGTTTTTT,TRBJ2-2,TRBV19,-,TRBD1
CASSADRGWFSGANVLTF,TGTGCCAGCAGCGCGGACAGGGGCTGGTTCTCTGGGGCCAACGTCCTGACTTTC,TRBJ2-6,TRBV11-1,-,TRBD1
CASSLSLWAGSGYTF,TGTGCCAGCAGTTTATCCTTATGGGCAGGGAGCGGCTACACCTTC,TRBJ1-2,TRBV27,-,-
CASSLLGQGYTEAFF,TGTGCCAGCAGCTTACTCGGACAGGGGTACACTGAAGCTTTCTTT,TRBJ1-1,TRBV11-2,-,TRBD1
CASSTSRGTDTQYF,TGTGCCAGCAGCACAAGCAGAGGCACAGATACGCAGTATTTT,TRBJ2-3,TRBV7-8,-,-
CASVRVEETQYF,TGTGCCAGCGTTAGGGTCGAGGAGACCCAGTACTTC,TRBJ2-5,TRBV2,few,-
CARKGWRAGAGETQYF,TGTGCCAGAAAAGGTTGGCGAGCGGGAGCGGGAGAGACCCAGTACTTC,TRBJ2-5,TRBV3-1,-,TRBD2
CASQIRGNEQFF,TGTGCCAGCCAGATTAGAGGCAATGAGCAGTTCTTC,TRBJ2-1,TRBV7-2,many,-
CASSLGAQDNEQFF,TGCGCCAGCAGCTTGGGTGCCCAGGACAATGAGCAGTTCTTC,TRBJ2-1,TRBV5-1,-,-
CASSLTGPADQGYTF,TGTGCCAGCAGCCTTACCGGGCCCGCTGATCAGGGCTACACCTTC,TRBJ1-2,TRBV4-2,few,-
CASSFRTKETQYF,TGTGCCAGCAGTTTTAGGACAAAAGAGACCCAGTACTTC,TRBJ2-5,TRBV12-3/TRBV12-4,-,-
CASSAEGGPQETQYF,TGCGCCAGCAGCGCCGAGGGGGGCCCCCAAGAGACCCAGTACTTC,TRBJ2-5,TRBV5-1,few,-
CASSVGRLAGETYEQYF,TGTGCCAGCAGCGTAGGGAGACTAGCGGGAGAGACCTACGAGCAGTACTTC,TRBJ2-7,TRBV9,-,TRBD2
CASSLDVNNQPQHF,TGTGCCAGCAGCTTAGACGTCAACAATCAGCCCCAGCATTTT,TRBJ1-5,TRBV7-2,few,-
CASSSGQGVGGTEAFF,TGCGCCAGCAGCTCCGGACAGGGTGTTGGAGGCACTGAAGCTTTCTTT,TRBJ1-1,TRBV5-1,-,TRBD1
CASSRDPPYEQYF,TGTGCCAGCAGTCGGGACCCCCCCTACGAGCAGTACTTC,TRBJ2-7,TRBV7-9,-,-
CASSLEGQDTQYF,TGTGCCAGCAGCTTAGAAGGTCAAGATACGCAGTATTTT,TRBJ2-3,TRBV7-2,-,-
CSARNLAGAYNEQFF,TGCAGTGCTAGAAACTTAGCGGGAGCCTACAATGAGCAGTTCTTC,TRBJ2-1,TRBV20-1,few,TRBD2
CASSLELAGYNEQFF,TGCGCCAGCAGCTTGGAACTAGCGGGGTACAATGAGCAGTTCTTC,TRBJ2-1,TRBV5-1,few,TRBD2
CASSLGDRATYEQYF,TGTGCCAGCAGCTTAGGGGACAGGGCAACCTACGAGCAGTACTTC,TRBJ2-7,TRBV7-2,-,TRBD1
CSAKQRSSYNSPLHF,TGCAGTGCTAAGCAACGGAGCTCCTATAATTCACCCCTCCACTTT,TRBJ1-6,TRBV20-1,-,-
CASSLRGYQPQHF,TGTGCCAGCAGCCTCCGGGGGTATCAGCCCCAGCATTTT,TRBJ1-5,TRBV7-2,-,-
CATGTNYGYTF,TGTGCAACTGGAACTAACTATGGCTACACCTTC,TRBJ1-2,TRBV24-1,-,-
CASSLGREKLFF,TGTGCCAGTAGCTTGGGAAGAGAAAAACTGTTTTTT,TRBJ1-4,TRBV19,-,-
CASSSASDRDSNSPLHF,TGCGCCAGCAGCTCTGCCTCGGACAGGGACAGTAATTCACCCCTCCACTTT,TRBJ1-6,TRBV5-1,-,TRBD1
CASSARLATGVVEQFF,TGTGCCAGCAGCGCCCGACTAGCCACCGGGGTGGTTGAGCAGTTCTTC,TRBJ2-1,TRBV9,-,TRBD2
CSASRVAGEETQYF,TGCAGTGCTAGTAGGGTAGCGGGAGAAGAGACCCAGTACTTC,TRBJ2-5,TRBV20-1,-,TRBD2